This T cell receptor beta chain was retrieved from a study of human T cells and chemical hapten exposure. Overall study: DPC (0.01%) was patch tested on the upper back and read at 6 days. Per-sample TCR yield variation was attributed mainly to small pooled library volume differences. Regarding the study as a whole: Unchanged with DPC sensitization were TCRs above 1 in 1000 frequency.

In this sample, this clonotype turned up a few times. Its antigen remains unknown. V was shortened by 3 bases and J by 2 bases, with 11 bases between the two germline ends. This CDR3 is built from 16 residues. The germline V gene has CDR1 SGHNT and CDR2 YENEEA. TCRdb re-called the RACE reads with MiXCR, one entry per CDR3 protein. The repertoire holds roughly 180,000 distinct CDR3 sequences, with about a fifth as singletons. The time point here: patch test 1, 2 weeks after DPC sensitization. As to treatment: therapeutic diphenylcyclopropenone sensitization with weekly scalp DPC. V is TRBV11-3 and J is TRBJ2-6; unclear D gene. This receptor was obtained from a woman in her forties or fifties with alopecia areata. Some clones in this sample may be carry-over from other donors' samples. The source was whole blood, collected in connection with sensitization to the hapten diphenylcyclopropenone (DPC). The DNA of the CDR3 is TGTGCCAGCAGCTTCCAGGTTTTTACTGGGGCCAACGTCCTGACTTTC. This codes for CASSFQVFTGANVLTF.